These 26 T cell receptor beta chains were all obtained from the same sample, sequenced in a study of blood T cells in healthy people across ages. Next came a second PCR, run for roughly 6 to 11 cycles, which used a sample-barcoded 5' primer along with a J-beta primer mix. From the 5' RACE reads, TCRdb called clonotypes with MiXCR, one entry per CDR3 protein. The profile shows about 930,000 distinct CDR3 sequences, under 35% of them singletons. These records were also assigned to another study, of T cells of mothers and their children.

Sequencing used blood. Receptor source: a woman aged 40 to 50 in good health.

The rearrangement uses TRBV19 and TRBJ2-1; 10 nucleotides agree with TRBD1. V dropped 5 bases and J dropped 6; count of bases not matched to a gene: 13. Germline CDR1 LNHDA, CDR2 SQIVND (reference sequence). The CDR3 totals 17 residues. CDR3 residues: CASSALPGQGLSNEQFF. CDR3 nucleotides: TGTGCCAGTAGTGCCCTTCCGGGACAGGGGTTGAGCAATGAGCAGTTCTTC.

The chain joins TRBV6-6 to TRBJ2-1; a possible D gene is TRBD1 (5 bases). CDR1 is MNHNY and CDR2 is SVGAGI in the germline V gene (reference sequence). V gave up 10 bases and J gave up 8 bases, with 15 bases separating them. The CDR3 loop spans 12 amino acids. The DNA for the CDR3 is TGTGCCACCATAGACAGAGCCGATGAGCAGTTCTTC. Amino acid sequence: CATIDRADEQFF.

This clonotype was detected only a few times. The rearrangement links TRBV6-5 to TRBJ1-1; D ambiguous. Germline CDR1 reads MNHEY; CDR2 reads SVGAGI. There are 16 residues in the CDR3. V dropped 4 bases and J dropped 0 bases, with 15 bases sitting between them. The CDR3 here is CASSSHSSRLNTEAFF. The CDR3 DNA reads TGTGCCAGCAGTTCACACTCTTCTCGTTTGAACACTGAAGCTTTCTTT.

This clonotype was detected ten times or more. V is TRBV29-1 and J is TRBJ2-7; TRBD1 matches 11 bases. Trimming at V came to 8 bases and at J to 6 bases, leaving 6 bases not matched to a gene. The germline gives CDR1 SQVTM, CDR2 ANQGSEA. The CDR3 length is 12 residues. In DNA form, the CDR3 reads TGCAGCTATAGGACAGGGGGCCCCGAGCAGTACTTC. Translating it yields CSYRTGGPEQYF.

This clonotype was counted a few times. This chain links TRBV11-2 with TRBJ2-1, with D possibly being TRBD1 (6 bases). The CDR3 sequence is 12 residues long. V lost 4 bases to trimming and J lost 9 bases, with 10 bases between them. The V gene's germline CDR1 is SGHAT and CDR2 FQNNGV. In nucleotides, the CDR3 is TGTGCCAGCAGCTGGCAGGGGTTTGAGCAGTTCTTC. Amino acids: CASSWQGFEQFF.

As for this clonotype: This could be a read error, since a much larger clone is one nucleotide away. The chain recombines TRBV6-1 with TRBJ2-5, with TRBD2 as a possible D gene (5 bases). V lost 10 bases and J 11 bases, leaving 26 bases between the germline ends. In germline, CDR1 is MNHNS, CDR2 SASEGT. CDR3 length equals 14 residues. CDR3 sequence reads: CAIQARAMYDKQYF. For the CDR3, the DNA is TGTGCCATCCAAGCGCGGGCGATGTACGACAAGCAGTACTTC.

This chain joins TRBV11-1 and TRBJ1-6; 9 positions agree with TRBD1. Germline V gene lookup returns CDR1 SGHAT and CDR2 FQDESV (reference sequence). Germline trimming cut 5 bases from V and 12 bases from J; bases unmatched to any gene: 11. The CDR3 is made up of 15 amino acids. Written as DNA, the CDR3 is TGTGCCAGCAGCACAACAGGGGGCGCCGTTGGACCCCTCCACTTT. It yields the protein CASSTTGGAVGPLHF.

V and J are TRBV7-2 and TRBJ2-3; D is undetermined. The CDR3 runs 17 residues. Trimming removed 8 bases from V and 2 bases from J, with 23 bases in between. Germline lookup yields CDR1 SGHTA and CDR2 FQGNSA. The CDR3 spells CASSARRAVPPTDTQYF. CDR3 DNA: TGTGCCAGCTCGGCACGCCGGGCGGTTCCACCCACAGATACGCAGTATTTT. The full variable domain, its missing parts supplied by reference TRBV7-2 and TRBJ2-3, is GAGVSQSPSNKVTEKGKDVELRCDPISGHTALYWYRQSLGQGLEFLIYFQGNSAPDKSGLPSDRFSAERTGGSVSTLTIQRTQQEDSAVYLCASSARRAVPPTDTQYFGPGTRLTVL.

On this clonotype itself: This may come from a read error, since a much larger clone is one base off. V usage is TRBV11-2 and J usage is TRBJ2-5; D possibly corresponds to TRBD2 (5 bases). The CDR3 extends over 14 amino acids. Germline V gene sequence: CDR1 SGHAT, CDR2 FQNNGV. V lost 3 bases, J lost 5 bases, and 13 bases lay in between. The CDR3 region has the DNA TGTGCCAGCAGCTTGGACTCTCGTTGGGAGACCCAGTACTTC. It codes for CASSLDSRWETQYF. Combining the CDR3 with reference TRBV11-2 and TRBJ2-5 gives the whole variable domain EAGVAQSPRYKIIEKRQSVAFWCNPISGHATLYWYQQILGQGPKLLIQFQNNGVVDDSQLPKDRFSAERLKGVDSTLKIQPAKLEDSAVYLCASSLDSRWETQYFGPGTRLLVL.

This clonotype has a count of ten or more. The V call is TRBV6-2 or TRBV6-3, the J call TRBJ2-5, with 9 bases that match TRBD2. V dropped 5 bases and J dropped 2; count of bases not matched to a gene: 9. This CDR3 has 16 amino acids. Germline V gives CDR1 MNHEY, CDR2 SVGEGT. CDR3 amino acids: CASSGRAGGIQETQYF. As DNA, the CDR3 is TGTGCCAGCAGTGGGAGAGCGGGGGGAATACAAGAGACCCAGTACTTC.

In regard to this clonotype: A read error may account for a junction end that differs from germline. The V call is TRBV6-6, the J call TRBJ1-2, with D maybe TRBD1 (5 bases). This CDR3 contains 14 residues. The V gene's germline CDR1 is MNHNY and CDR2 SVGAGI (reference sequence). CDR3 amino acids: CASRTQGVIYDYTF. The DNA for the CDR3 is TGCGCCAGCAGAACCCAGGGTGTAATCTATGACTACACCTTC.

The chain couples TRBV28 to TRBJ1-6; 9 bases match TRBD1. Per the germline V gene, CDR1 is MDHEN and CDR2 is SYDVKM. V lost 6 bases and J lost 8; bases outside the gene matches: 2. The CDR3 contains 13 residues. The CDR3 DNA is TGTGCCAGCAGGGGACAGGGCGATTCACCCCTCCACTTT. It codes for CASRGQGDSPLHF.

This clonotype showed up many times. This chain joins TRBV5-1 and TRBJ2-1; 11 bases align to TRBD1. CDR1 is SGHRS and CDR2 is YFSETQ in the germline V gene. The length of the CDR3 is 15 residues. Trimming took 4 bases from V and 4 from J; bases not matched to a gene: 4. Here the CDR3 reads CASSRTGGDYNEQFF. CDR3 nucleotides: TGCGCCAGCAGCAGGACAGGGGGCGATTACAATGAGCAGTTCTTC.

With respect to this clonotype: One base away lies a much larger clone, so this may be a sequencing read error. This CDR3 reads CASSGGTARNNEQYF. The CDR3 bases are TGTGCCAGCAGTGGCGGGACAGCACGAAACAATGAGCAGTACTTC. The gene calls are TRBV6-5 and TRBJ2-1; a possible D gene is TRBD1 (7 bases). The closer fit of TRBJ2-7 to the DNA end suggests the J call may be wrong. The CDR3 is made up of 15 amino acids. Germline values: CDR1 MNHEY, CDR2 SVGAGI.

This clonotype was seen at least ten times. The rearrangement joins TRBV4-3 to TRBJ2-5, with TRBD2 matching 8 bases. Losses at the gene ends were 1 base for V and 5 bases for J; bases not matched to a gene: 6. This CDR3 contains 15 residues. Germline V gene sequence: CDR1 LGHNA, CDR2 YSLEER. The CDR3 region is CASSQVRLALETQYF. The CDR3 DNA reads as TGCGCCAGCAGCCAAGTGAGACTAGCGCTGGAGACCCAGTACTTC.

V usage is TRBV7-9 and J usage is TRBJ2-7; 7 positions match TRBD1. This CDR3 contains 14 residues. The junction had 10 bases not matched to a gene; V was cut back by 4 bases and J by 7 bases. The germline V gene has CDR1 SEHNR and CDR2 FQNEAQ (reference sequence). DNA of the CDR3: TGTGCCAGCAGCTCTTACCGAGGGGGCCGGGAGCAGTACTTC. Protein sequence: CASSSYRGGREQYF.

This clonotype was detected only a few times. An end of the junction differs from the germline gene, which may be a read error. The V call is TRBV12-3 or TRBV12-4, the J call TRBJ2-3; 7 nucleotides line up with TRBD2. CDR3 length equals 16 residues. CDR3 bases: TGTGCCAGCAGTTTCCGGACTAGTGTCAGCACAGATGCGCAGTATTTT. Its translation: CASSFRTSVSTDAQYF.

This clonotype was recorded many times. Sequence at one end of the junction differs from germline and may be a read error. The chain is built from TRBV5-1 and TRBJ2-6; D gene unclear. The CDR3 length is 15 residues. Germline values: CDR1 SGHRS, CDR2 YFSETQ. The CDR3 coding sequence is TGTGCCAGCAGTTTAGCCAGCTCTGGGGCCAACGTCCTGACTTTC. This translates into CASSLASSGANVLTF.

This clonotype was counted between two and nine times. The rearrangement uses TRBV4-2 and TRBJ2-3; perhaps D is TRBD1 or TRBD2 (6 bases each). The germline V and J ends were trimmed by 4 bases and 7 bases, with 21 bases remaining between them. Germline V gives CDR1 LGHNA, CDR2 YNFKEQ. The CDR3 covers 16 residues. The CDR3 loop is CASSRQAGSGVNTQYF. The CDR3 DNA follows: TGTGCCAGCAGCCGACAGGCGGGGTCCGGGGTGAATACGCAGTATTTT.

The chain couples TRBV5-6 to TRBJ1-1; D unclear. Trimming stripped 0 bases from V and 4 bases from J, with 16 bases between. Germline values: CDR1 SGHDT, CDR2 YYEEEE. The CDR3 extends over 16 amino acids. The CDR3 loop is CASSLAGAESFTEAFF. The DNA for the CDR3 is TGTGCCAGCAGCTTGGCCGGAGCCGAATCCTTCACTGAAGCTTTCTTT.

This clonotype was seen ten or more times. The chain couples TRBV4-1 to TRBJ2-7, with TRBD2 identical over 9 bases. V lost 5 bases and J lost 0; bases outside the gene matches: 8. The germline V gene encodes CDR1 MGHRA and CDR2 YSYEKL. This CDR3 region has 16 residues. The CDR3 region is CASSLTSGRSSYEQYF. The DNA of the CDR3 is TGCGCCAGCAGCTTAACTAGCGGGCGTAGCTCCTACGAGCAGTACTTC.

This clonotype appeared a few times. The rearrangement links TRBV7-9 to TRBJ1-1; 8 nucleotides agree with TRBD1. The CDR3 loop spans 12 amino acids. Germline V gene lookup returns CDR1 SEHNR and CDR2 FQNEAQ (reference sequence). The V and J ends lost 4 bases and 11 bases, in that order; junction bases with no gene match: 6. CDR3 loop: CASSSGQGHAFF. The CDR3, as DNA: TGTGCCAGCAGCTCTGGACAGGGCCATGCTTTCTTT.

This clonotype occurred many times. The chain is built from TRBV20-1 and TRBJ1-4, with TRBD1 matching 7 bases. CDR3 length: 11 residues. Germline V lookup: CDR1 DFQATT, CDR2 SNEGSKA (reference sequence). With 6 bases clipped from V and 7 bases from J, the junction kept 2 bases outside the gene matches. The CDR3 nucleotides read TGCAGTGCCAGGGACAGTGAAAAACTGTTTTTT. Amino acid sequence: CSARDSEKLFF.

The chain links TRBV4-3 to TRBJ1-1, with D perhaps TRBD1 (5 bases). V was trimmed by 1 base and J by 4 bases, leaving 7 bases between them. Germline V CDR1 and CDR2: LGHNA, YSLEER. This CDR3 contains 13 residues. The CDR3 DNA follows: TGCGCCAGCAGCCAAGGACAGCTCACTGAAGCTTTCTTT. Translating it yields CASSQGQLTEAFF.

As for this clonotype: One end of the junction is discordant with germline, which a read error may explain. This sequence joins TRBV7-2 and TRBJ1-4; tentative D call: TRBD1 (5 bases). This CDR3 is built from 16 residues. The germline CDR1 and CDR2 sequences are SGHTA and FQGNSA. The CDR3 protein is CASSYAGGATNERLFF. DNA for the CDR3: TGTGCCAGCAGCTACGCGGGAGGGGCAACTAATGAAAGACTGTTTTTT.

This clonotype was observed at least ten times. The rearrangement joins TRBV2 to TRBJ2-7, with 9 positions matching TRBD2. The CDR3 consists of 14 residues. Per germline, CDR1 SNHLY and CDR2 FYNNEI. J lost 2 bases, V lost 7 bases, and 6 bases had no gene match. The CDR3 spells CASNLSGGPYEQYF. As DNA, the CDR3 is TGTGCCAGCAATCTCAGCGGGGGGCCCTACGAGCAGTACTTC.